This is a list of T cell receptor beta chains from one sample in a study of blood T cell repertoires in COVID-19. Clones were sequenced by immunoSEQ multiplex PCR, and TCRdb holds only the in-frame ones, with some missing. The repertoire consists of hundreds of thousands of clones, with around nine tenths occurring once and the leading ten covering 9.5%. The sequenced sample consisted of PBMCs or T cells enriched from blood (not recorded which). The receptors here all came from a woman aged 35 to 49 who had recovered from COVID-19. CDR3s include the opening cysteine and the closing phenylalanine or tryptophan. D genes are given only for firm matches. Rows give clone size only sometimes, using once, few, many, or a class for an expanded clone.

D gene,clone size,J gene,V gene,CDR3 DNA,CDR3 protein
TRBD2,-,TRBJ2-3,TRBV7-8,TGTGCCAGCAGCTTTAGCGGGGGCACAGATACGCAGTATTTT,CASSFSGGTDTQYF
TRBD2,-,TRBJ2-3,TRBV27,TGTGCCAGCACCCCCTGGTTGGGTAGCGGGGATTCAGATACGCAGTATTTT,CASTPWLGSGDSDTQYF
-,-,TRBJ1-6,TRBV12-3/TRBV12-4,TGTGCCAGCAGTTTATCCAGAAATTCACCCCTCCACTTT,CASSLSRNSPLHF
TRBD2,-,TRBJ2-2,TRBV5-4,TGTGCCAGCAGCTTTGGGGGACTAGCGGGAGGGGAAACCGGGGAGCTGTTTTTT,CASSFGGLAGGETGELFF
-,-,TRBJ2-3,TRBV11-2,TGTGCCAGCAGCTTAGGTGGCGGGATAAGGGCCACAGATACGCAGTATTTT,CASSLGGGIRATDTQYF
-,-,TRBJ2-5,TRBV11-3,TGTGCCAGCAGGACAAGACCTGATGAGACCCAGTACTTC,CASRTRPDETQYF
-,-,TRBJ2-3,TRBV7-2,TGTGCCAGCAGCGACGGCCTCGACAGGGAGGCCGGGGATACGCAGTATTTT,CASSDGLDREAGDTQYF
-,once,TRBJ1-1,TRBV5-1,TGCGCCAGCAGCTTGGTAGCGGGCACTGAAGCTTTCTTT,CASSLVAGTEAFF
TRBD1,-,TRBJ2-5,TRBV11-2,TGTGCCAGCAGCTTATGGACAGGGGTGAAGGAGACCCAGTACTTC,CASSLWTGVKETQYF
TRBD2,once,TRBJ2-3,TRBV27,TGTGCCAGCAGTTTAACGGGACTAGCGGGGGGTCGCACAGATACGCAGTATTTT,CASSLTGLAGGRTDTQYF
TRBD2,-,TRBJ2-1,TRBV7-2,TGTGCCAGCAGCATATTAGCGGGAGGGGACGCGGATGAGCAGTTCTTC,CASSILAGGDADEQFF
-,-,TRBJ1-3,TRBV14,TGTGCCAGCAGCCAAGGAACCGCGAGCTCTGGAAACACCATATATTTT,CASSQGTASSGNTIYF
-,once,TRBJ1-2,TRBV28,TGTGCCAGCAGTTCAAACTATGGCTACACCTTC,CASSSNYGYTF
-,-,TRBJ2-7,TRBV4-2,TGTGCCAGCAGCTCCCTCAGGGGTCCCTCCTACGAGCAGTACTTC,CASSSLRGPSYEQYF
-,-,TRBJ1-2,TRBV6-1,TGTGCCAGCAGTGAAGGGAGTCGGATCTATGGCTACACCTTC,CASSEGSRIYGYTF
-,-,TRBJ2-7,TRBV4-3,TGCGCCAGCAGCCAAGGTACGGACAGTGCCTACGAGCAGTACTTC,CASSQGTDSAYEQYF